In its sample, the clone carrying this TCR beta chain was seen once. Its antigen is not known. This entry is derived from a study of shared clonotypes between healthy human individuals. Study in general: CD4 naive and CD4 memory each took three plates per donor, while CD8 naive took two and CD8 memory one.

This table comes from immunoSEQ multiplex PCR, and its TCRdb copy is limited to in-frame clones, with some not included. The sample holds approximately 1,000,000 clones, about 84% seen once. This CDR3 is 15 amino acids long. Per germline, CDR1 SGHTA and CDR2 FQGNSA. V lost 1 base to trimming and J lost 3 bases, with 13 bases between them. Points from the study as a whole: Naive CD4 clonotypes overlapped across several donors at roughly 5.1%.

The receptor's source is a man aged 18 to 35 in good health. Some clones in this sample may be carry-over from other donors' samples. J is TRBJ2-7 and V is TRBV7-2, with D perhaps matching TRBD1 (6 bases). Sequenced: memory CD4+ T cells from PBMCs. Subset indicated: CD45RA-negative fraction. The CDR3 DNA reads TGTGCCAGCAGCTTAGTACCTGGGACATACTACGAGCAGTACTTC. Translation: CASSLVPGTYYEQYF.